Listed here are 7 T cell receptor beta chains from one sample, sequenced in a study of liver allograft versus peripheral blood T cells. Across the study: Transplanted-liver and recipient peripheral blood T cell receptor repertoires were compared.

TCRdb fed the reads into MiXCR, producing one record per CDR3 protein. The sample consists of 500 to 600 distinct CDR3 sequences, around 13% of them appearing once. These receptors all stem from a human patient who had a liver transplant. The graft donor may have contributed some T cells.

In this sample, this clonotype is medium-sized. This sequence joins TRBV2 and TRBJ1-2, with D hard to call. Trimming took off 6 bases at V and 6 bases at J, with 23 bases between the two ends. Germline V CDR1 and CDR2: SNHLY, FYNNEI. CDR3 length equals 16 residues. DNA of the CDR3: TGTGCCAGCAGGGAAAGGGCAGCCCCTAGGGTGGATGGCTACACCTTC. Encoded protein: CASRERAAPRVDGYTF. The full variable domain, rest sourced from reference TRBV2 and TRBJ1-2, is EPEVTQTPSHQVTQMGQEVILRCVPISNHLYFYWYRQILGQKVEFLVSFYNNEISEKSEIFDDQFSVERPDGSNFTLKIRSTKLEDSAMYFCASRERAAPRVDGYTFGSGTRLTVV.

This clonotype is labeled large. The rearrangement links TRBV19 to TRBJ2-2; TRBD2 aligns across 7 bases. J lost 3 bases, V lost 11 bases, and 9 bases had no gene match. CDR1 and CDR2 (germline): LNHDA, SQIVND (reference sequence). The CDR3 is made up of 14 amino acids. CDR3 sequence: CASSQRGYTGELFF. The CDR3 DNA is TGTGCCTCCTCCCAGCGGGGATACACCGGGGAGCTGTTTTTT.

This clonotype has a count of ten or more. The V and J genes are TRBV20-1 and TRBJ1-1; D ambiguous. Germline V gene sequence: CDR1 DFQATT, CDR2 SNEGSKA (reference sequence). Trimming removed 4 bases at V and 7 bases at J, with 13 bases between. The CDR3 loop spans 12 amino acids. CDR3 coding DNA: TGCAGTGCTAATTTACAGCTCCTTGAAGCTTTCTTT. This sequence encodes CSANLQLLEAFF.

This clonotype is labeled medium-sized (0.01 to 0.1%). The V call is TRBV2, the J call TRBJ1-2; D perhaps matches TRBD1 (5 bases). Trimming removed 5 bases from V and 8 bases from J, with 15 bases in between. The CDR3 extends over 13 amino acids. Germline V gene lookup returns CDR1 SNHLY and CDR2 FYNNEI. CDR3 coding DNA: TGTGCCAGCAGTACCGGGACGAGGCCCGGCTACACCTTC. Amino acids: CASSTGTRPGYTF.

This clonotype came up many times. The V and J genes are TRBV11-3 and TRBJ2-1, with TRBD1 matching over 8 bases. The CDR3 extends over 12 amino acids. After removal of 6 bases from V and 10 bases from J, the junction contained 5 bases not matched to a gene. Germline V lookup: CDR1 SGHNT, CDR2 YENEEA. The DNA for the CDR3 is TGTGCCAGCAGTCCCACAGGGGGGGAGCAGTTCTTC. Its protein is CASSPTGGEQFF.

This clonotype qualifies as medium-sized. The chain recombines TRBV11-3 with TRBJ2-1; D not certain. The germline gives CDR1 SGHNT, CDR2 YENEEA. This CDR3 has 15 residues. V was clipped by 5 bases and J by 0 bases, with 11 bases between them. The CDR3 sequence: CASSHGGNSYNEQFF. The CDR3 coding sequence is TGTGCCAGCAGCCACGGCGGCAACTCCTACAATGAGCAGTTCTTC.

This clonotype was seen a handful of times. V is TRBV11-1 and J is TRBJ1-1; no clear D. The ends were cut back, 5 bases at V and 11 bases at J, with 15 bases in the middle. CDR1 is SGHAT, CDR2 FQDESV, per germline (reference sequence). The CDR3 sequence is 12 residues long. The CDR3 here is CASSPLERDAFF. CDR3 nucleotide sequence: TGTGCCAGCAGCCCCCTTGAACGCGACGCTTTCTTT.